The next 26 T cell receptor beta chains were all read from a single sample in a study of beta chain features in type 1 diabetes (dated by TCRdb to the late 2010s). The library was made by the immunoSEQ multiplex PCR assay. All of the isolated RNA was reverse transcribed with the High Capacity cDNA Reverse Transcription Kit, so expressed TCRB transcripts were sequenced. Not all clones reach the TCRdb copy of this immuneACCESS table, which keeps in-frame sequences only. Checked studies attribute under half of the gap to unresolved V genes and leave the rest unexplained. This sample comprises 130,000 to 150,000 clones, 10% of them detected only once. Around 1.2% of the sample is taken by the ten largest. The material sequenced was naive CD4+ T cells from blood. Taken with the paper, the label for cell subset or site translates to: true naive CD4+ T cells. These receptors all stem from a man between 18 and 35 years old in good health.

Only a few counts were recorded for this clone. The chain recombines TRBV30 with TRBJ2-3; D possibly corresponds to TRBD1 (5 bases). This CDR3 contains 15 residues. V lost 0 bases and J lost 2, with 12 bases in between. Germline CDR1 GTSNPN, CDR2 SVGIG (reference sequence). CDR3 residues: CAWSVGAGTTDTQYF. DNA for the CDR3: TGTGCCTGGAGTGTAGGGGCAGGTACCACAGATACGCAGTATTTT. The complete variable domain, with remaining parts taken from reference TRBV30 and TRBJ2-3, reads SQTIHQWPATLVQPVGSPLSLECTVEGTSNPNLYWYRQAAGRGLQLLFYSVGIGQISSEVPQNLSASRPQDRQFILSSKKLLLSDSGFYLCAWSVGAGTTDTQYFGPGTRLTVL.

This clone was counted a few times. CDR3 residues: CASSVGRTATNEKLFF. The CDR3 DNA is TGTGCCAGCAGCGTAGGACGGACAGCAACTAATGAAAAACTGTTTTTT. V and J are TRBV9 and TRBJ1-4; TRBD1 might be the D (6 bases). CDR1 and CDR2 (germline): SGDLS, YYNGEE. Trimming left V 0 bases short and J 0 bases short, with 9 bases between. This CDR3 comprises 16 residues.

The chain carries TRBV9 and TRBJ1-2; TRBD1 might be the D (5 bases). Trimming removed 5 bases at V and 8 bases at J, with 13 bases between. CDR1 is SGDLS and CDR2 is YYNGEE in the germline V gene. The CDR3 covers 12 residues. This CDR3 is CASRGPGGGYTF. CDR3 DNA: TGTGCCAGCAGGGGGCCGGGAGGGGGCTACACCTTC.

This chain connects TRBV7-2 to TRBJ2-2; D may be TRBD2 (5 bases). V lost 1 base, J lost 5 bases, and 11 bases lay in between. Germline V gene lookup returns CDR1 SGHTA and CDR2 FQGNSA. The CDR3 is 15 amino acids. The CDR3 coding sequence is TGTGCCAGCAGCTTAGTAATGGACTGGACCGGGGAGCTGTTTTTT. Translation: CASSLVMDWTGELFF.

CDR3 coding DNA: TGCGCCAGCAGCCAAGATCTTGGGGGCGGGAATTCACCCCTCCACTTT. It specifies CASSQDLGGGNSPLHF. The genes are TRBV4-3 and TRBJ1-6, with D possibly matching TRBD1 (6 bases). Trimming took 0 bases from V and 7 from J, leaving 13 bases between them. Germline CDR1 is LGHNA and CDR2 is YSLEER. The CDR3 runs to 16 residues.

This clone showed up just a few times. The chain recombines TRBV6-5 with TRBJ1-5; 7 bases match TRBD1. CDR1 and CDR2 from the germline V gene are MNHEY and SVGAGI. After removal of 8 bases from V and 1 base from J, the junction contained 8 bases not matched to a gene. The CDR3 loop spans 15 amino acids. The CDR3 spells CASGNRGSSNQPQHF. DNA for the CDR3: TGTGCCAGCGGGAACAGGGGATCGAGCAATCAGCCCCAGCATTTT.

This rearrangement joins TRBV10-2 to TRBJ2-1; 7 bases match TRBD2. CDR1 is WSHSY and CDR2 is SAAADI in the germline V gene. The CDR3 runs 13 residues. Trimming cost V 2 bases and J 9 bases; bases outside gene matches: 4. The CDR3 loop is CASSEVGEGEQFF. CDR3 DNA sequence: TGCGCCAGCAGTGAGGTAGGGGAGGGTGAGCAGTTCTTC.

This clone was counted only a few times. The chain uses TRBV10-3 and TRBJ2-1; D possibly corresponds to TRBD1 (5 bases). The V end lost 0 bases, the J end lost 3 bases, and 12 bases lay between the germline ends. This CDR3 is 16 amino acids long. In germline, CDR1 is ENHRY, CDR2 SYGVKD. This CDR3 reads CAISESSRRGYNEQFF. The DNA for the CDR3 is TGTGCCATCAGTGAGTCGTCCAGAAGGGGCTACAATGAGCAGTTCTTC.

This chain uses TRBV6-5 with TRBJ2-7, with TRBD2 as a possible D gene (5 bases). Germline V CDR1 and CDR2: MNHEY, SVGAGI. V lost 2 bases to trimming and J lost 6 bases, with 11 bases between them. The CDR3 length is 13 residues. For the CDR3, the DNA is TGTGCCAGCAGTTACAGAGAGGGTCTCGAGCAGTACTTC. Residues: CASSYREGLEQYF.

The chain carries TRBV14 and TRBJ2-5, with 7 bases that match TRBD2. The J call is in doubt because the DNA end fits TRBJ2-7 better. The length of the CDR3 is 14 residues. Germline V gene data show CDR1 as SGHDN and CDR2 as FVKESK. The CDR3 sequence: CASSPRGGSYEQYF. The CDR3 region has the DNA TGTGCCAGCAGCCCCCGCGGGGGCTCCTACGAGCAGTACTTC.

The rearrangement joins TRBV5-1 to TRBJ1-5; 7 bases agree with TRBD1. The junction had 13 bases not matched to a gene; V was cut back by 0 bases and J by 7 bases. CDR3 size: 17 residues. Per the germline V gene, CDR1 is SGHRS and CDR2 is YFSETQ. CDR3 nucleotides: TGCGCCAGCAGCTTGGGCACGATAGGACAGGTCCCCCAGCCCCAGCATTTT. Translated: CASSLGTIGQVPQPQHF.

This clone was counted a few times. The rearrangement joins TRBV25-1 to TRBJ2-7; 14 bases match TRBD2. The CDR3 contains 15 residues. In germline, CDR1 is MGHDK, CDR2 SYGVNS. Germline trimming cut 8 bases from V and 4 bases from J; bases unmatched to any gene: 7. The CDR3 loop is CASGGLAGAVYEQYF. The CDR3 DNA sequence: TGTGCCAGCGGGGGACTAGCGGGGGCCGTATACGAGCAGTACTTC.

This clone appeared a few times. The rearrangement uses TRBV5-1 and TRBJ1-5; TRBD1 is a possible D gene (5 bases). The CDR3 contains 14 residues. Germline CDR1 SGHRS, CDR2 YFSETQ. With 4 bases removed from V and 6 bases from J, the gap between germline ends came to 14 bases. The CDR3 loop is CASSPGQMGQPQHF. The CDR3 region has the DNA TGCGCCAGCAGCCCCGGACAAATGGGTCAGCCCCAGCATTTT.

This clone was detected a few times. The rearrangement joins TRBV2 to TRBJ2-7; 7 bases are shared with TRBD2. This CDR3 comprises 15 residues. V shed 5 bases and J 4 bases; nucleotides not matched to a gene: 11. Per the germline V gene, CDR1 is SNHLY and CDR2 is FYNNEI. The CDR3 loop is CASSPLTSRVYEQYF. The CDR3 DNA reads as TGTGCCAGCAGTCCATTGACTAGCAGAGTATACGAGCAGTACTTC.

This clone has a single count. The chain carries TRBV7-2 and TRBJ1-4; D is unresolved. V shed 3 bases and J shed 2 bases, with 7 bases lying between them. This CDR3 is built from 14 residues. CDR1 is SGHTA and CDR2 is FQGNSA in the germline V gene. The CDR3: CASSFLVTNEKLFF. CDR3 nucleotide sequence: TGTGCCAGCAGCTTTCTAGTGACTAATGAAAAACTGTTTTTT.

This clone was seen a handful of times. The sample holds other DNA sequences that translate to the same CDR3. The gene calls are TRBV7-2 and TRBJ2-5; a weak D match, TRBD2 (6 bases). The V gene's germline CDR1 is SGHTA and CDR2 FQGNSA. The V gene lost 1 base and the J gene lost 2 bases, with 11 bases spanning the gap. The CDR3 totals 15 residues. The CDR3 sequence: CASSLGGTRQETQYF. The CDR3 DNA reads TGTGCCAGCAGCTTAGGAGGGACTCGGCAAGAGACCCAGTACTTC.

This chain connects TRBV15 to TRBJ2-5; no reliable D call. CDR3 length: 12 amino acids. Between the trimmed V and J ends, which lost 3 bases and 5 bases, there was a span of 7 bases. CDR1 is LNHNV, CDR2 YYDKDF, per germline (reference sequence). CDR3 in amino acids: CATSRVGETQYF. The CDR3 nucleotides read TGTGCCACCAGCAGGGTCGGGGAGACCCAGTACTTC.

The chain joins TRBV5-1 to TRBJ1-1; no clear D. CDR1 SGHRS and CDR2 YFSETQ come from the germline V gene. CDR3 length: 13 amino acids. Trimming removed 0 bases from V and 2 bases from J, with 5 bases in between. The CDR3, as DNA: TGCGCCAGCAGCTTGGTAGTTAACACTGAAGCTTTCTTT. This translates into CASSLVVNTEAFF.

This clone turned up a few times. V gene TRBV6-5 combines with J gene TRBJ1-2; no clear D. The CDR3 has 14 residues. The V gene's germline CDR1 is MNHEY and CDR2 SVGAGI. V gave up 2 bases and J gave up 3 bases, with 10 bases separating them. Written as DNA, the CDR3 is TGTGCCAGCAGTTACAGCTTCAGGCACTATGGCTACACCTTC. Translating gives CASSYSFRHYGYTF.

This rearrangement joins TRBV5-1 to TRBJ1-2; a possible D gene is TRBD1 (5 bases). Trimming pared 2 bases from V and 3 bases from J, leaving 11 bases between. The CDR3 length is 14 residues. Germline loops: CDR1 SGHRS, CDR2 YFSETQ. The CDR3 nucleotides are TGCGCCAGCAGCTTTAATCAGGGCGACTATGGCTACACCTTC. Amino acid sequence: CASSFNQGDYGYTF.

The V call is TRBV9, the J call TRBJ1-1; TRBD1 matches 8 bases. CDR1 is SGDLS, CDR2 YYNGEE, per germline. This CDR3 is built from 14 residues. Trimming took 5 bases from V and 4 from J; bases not matched to a gene: 7. CDR3 amino acids: CASSGQGGGTEAFF. The CDR3 bases are TGTGCCAGCAGTGGACAGGGTGGGGGCACTGAAGCTTTCTTT.

The DNA of the CDR3 is TGTGCCATCAGTGAGTCAAGGGGGCCCTACGAGCAGTACTTC. Protein sequence: CAISESRGPYEQYF. V gene TRBV10-3 combines with J gene TRBJ2-7; 7 bases match TRBD1. The CDR3 runs 14 residues. Germline values: CDR1 ENHRY, CDR2 SYGVKD. J lost 2 bases, V lost 0 bases, and 1 base had no gene match.

In its sample, this clone was seen a few times. The chain has TRBV18 and TRBJ1-5; unclear D gene. V shed 2 bases and J shed 5 bases, with 10 bases lying between them. Per germline, CDR1 KGHSH and CDR2 LQKENI. This CDR3 is 14 amino acids long. For the CDR3, the DNA is TGTGCCAGCTCACCAGAGAATTCGGATCAGCCCCAGCATTTT. The encoded protein is CASSPENSDQPQHF.

The chain combines TRBV7-9 with TRBJ1-6; the match to TRBD1 covers 8 bases. Germline trimming cut 1 base from V and 7 bases from J; bases unmatched to any gene: 6. In germline, CDR1 is SEHNR, CDR2 FQNEAQ (reference sequence). The CDR3 runs 16 residues. The CDR3 region is CASSLGQGAPNSPLHF. The CDR3 nucleotides are TGTGCCAGCAGCTTAGGGCAGGGGGCGCCGAATTCACCCCTCCACTTT.

The chain joins TRBV5-1 to TRBJ2-2, with D possibly TRBD1 on 6 matching bases. From germline, CDR1 is SGHRS and CDR2 YFSETQ. V was trimmed by 2 bases and J by 0 bases, leaving 11 bases between them. This CDR3 region has 16 residues. The CDR3, as DNA: TGCGCCAGCAGCTTTACGGACAGCGCGAACACCGGGGAGCTGTTTTTT. Translated: CASSFTDSANTGELFF.

This rearrangement joins TRBV18 to TRBJ2-1; a possible D gene is TRBD1 (5 bases). Germline V gene lookup returns CDR1 KGHSH and CDR2 LQKENI. CDR3 length equals 13 residues. Trimming removed 0 bases from V and 8 bases from J, with 8 bases in between. CDR3: CASSPPGLDEQFF. The CDR3 DNA reads TGTGCCAGCTCACCACCGGGGCTCGATGAGCAGTTCTTC.